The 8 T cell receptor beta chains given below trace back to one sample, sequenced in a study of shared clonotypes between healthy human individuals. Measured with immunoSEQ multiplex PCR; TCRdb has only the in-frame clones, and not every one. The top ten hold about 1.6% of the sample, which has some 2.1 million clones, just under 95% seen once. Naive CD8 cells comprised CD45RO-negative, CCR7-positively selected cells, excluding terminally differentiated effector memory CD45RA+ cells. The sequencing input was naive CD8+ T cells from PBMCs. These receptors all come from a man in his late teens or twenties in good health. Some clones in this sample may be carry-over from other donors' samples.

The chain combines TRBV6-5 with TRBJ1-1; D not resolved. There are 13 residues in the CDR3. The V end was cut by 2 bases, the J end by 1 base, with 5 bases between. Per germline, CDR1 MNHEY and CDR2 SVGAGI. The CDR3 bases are TGTGCCAGCAGTTACATCGGGAACACTGAAGCTTTCTTT. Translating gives CASSYIGNTEAFF.

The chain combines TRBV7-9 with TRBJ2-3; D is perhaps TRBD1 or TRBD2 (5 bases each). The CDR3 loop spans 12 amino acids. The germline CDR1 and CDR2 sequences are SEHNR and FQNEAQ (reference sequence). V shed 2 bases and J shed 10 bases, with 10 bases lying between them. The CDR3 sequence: CASSLSGTAQYF. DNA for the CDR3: TGTGCCAGCAGCTTATCGGGGACCGCGCAGTATTTT.

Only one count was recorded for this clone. The CDR3 protein is CASSMKREGQETQYF. In DNA, the CDR3 is TGTGCCAGTAGTATGAAAAGGGAGGGGCAAGAGACCCAGTACTTC. V usage is TRBV19 and J usage is TRBJ2-5; 7 bases are a match to TRBD2. From germline, CDR1 is LNHDA and CDR2 SQIVND (reference sequence). The ends lost 3 bases at V and 2 bases at J; junction bases unmatched: 6. This CDR3 is 15 amino acids long.

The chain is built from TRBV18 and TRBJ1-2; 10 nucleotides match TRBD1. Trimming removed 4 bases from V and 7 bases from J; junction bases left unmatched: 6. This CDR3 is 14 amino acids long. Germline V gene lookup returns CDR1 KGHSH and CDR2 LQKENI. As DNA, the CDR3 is TGTGCCAGCTCACAAGACAGGGGGCTGCTTGGCTACACCTTC. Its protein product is CASSQDRGLLGYTF. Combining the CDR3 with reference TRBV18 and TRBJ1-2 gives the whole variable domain NAGVMQNPRHLVRRRGQEARLRCSPMKGHSHVYWYRQLPEEGLKFMVYLQKENIIDESGMPKERFSAEFPKEGPSILRIQQVVRGDSAAYFCASSQDRGLLGYTFGSGTRLTVV.

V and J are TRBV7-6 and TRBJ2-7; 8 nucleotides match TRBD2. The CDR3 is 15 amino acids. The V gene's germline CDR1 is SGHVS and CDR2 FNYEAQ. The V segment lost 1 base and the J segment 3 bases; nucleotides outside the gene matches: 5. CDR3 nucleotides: TGTGCCAGCAGCTTAGGAAGTAGCGGGATCTACGAGCAGTACTTC. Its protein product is CASSLGSSGIYEQYF.

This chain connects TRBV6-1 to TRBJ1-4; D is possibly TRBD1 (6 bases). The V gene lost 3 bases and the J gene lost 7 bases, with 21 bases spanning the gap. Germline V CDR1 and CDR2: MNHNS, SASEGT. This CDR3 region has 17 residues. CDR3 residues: CASSDRREGVKAEKLFF. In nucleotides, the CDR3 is TGTGCCAGCAGTGACCGACGGGAGGGGGTAAAGGCTGAAAAACTGTTTTTT.

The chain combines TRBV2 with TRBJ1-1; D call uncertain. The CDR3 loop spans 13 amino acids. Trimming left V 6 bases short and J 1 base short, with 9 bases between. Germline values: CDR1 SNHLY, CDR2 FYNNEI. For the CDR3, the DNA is TGTGCCAGCAGCCCCCCCGGGAACACTGAAGCTTTCTTT. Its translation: CASSPPGNTEAFF.

The CDR3 DNA reads as TGTGCCAGCAGTGACTATGGGCCGGGTGAGCAGTTCTTC. Translated: CASSDYGPGEQFF. The genes are TRBV6-5 and TRBJ2-1, with D possibly being TRBD2 (5 bases). The CDR3 runs 13 residues. CDR1 is MNHEY and CDR2 is SVGAGI in the germline V gene. V was shortened by 5 bases and J by 9 bases, with 14 bases between the two germline ends.